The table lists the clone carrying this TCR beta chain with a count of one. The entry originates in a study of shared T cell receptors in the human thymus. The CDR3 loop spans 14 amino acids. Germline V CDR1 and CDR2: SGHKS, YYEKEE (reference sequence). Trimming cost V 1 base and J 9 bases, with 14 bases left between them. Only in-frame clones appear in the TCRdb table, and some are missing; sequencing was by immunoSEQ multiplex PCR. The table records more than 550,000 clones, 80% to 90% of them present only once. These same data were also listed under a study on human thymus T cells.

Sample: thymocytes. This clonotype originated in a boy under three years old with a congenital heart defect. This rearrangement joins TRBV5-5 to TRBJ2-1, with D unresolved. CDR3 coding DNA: TGTGCCAGCAGCTTGTTGGAGTTAGGTGGTGAGCAGTTCTTC. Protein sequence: CASSLLELGGEQFF.